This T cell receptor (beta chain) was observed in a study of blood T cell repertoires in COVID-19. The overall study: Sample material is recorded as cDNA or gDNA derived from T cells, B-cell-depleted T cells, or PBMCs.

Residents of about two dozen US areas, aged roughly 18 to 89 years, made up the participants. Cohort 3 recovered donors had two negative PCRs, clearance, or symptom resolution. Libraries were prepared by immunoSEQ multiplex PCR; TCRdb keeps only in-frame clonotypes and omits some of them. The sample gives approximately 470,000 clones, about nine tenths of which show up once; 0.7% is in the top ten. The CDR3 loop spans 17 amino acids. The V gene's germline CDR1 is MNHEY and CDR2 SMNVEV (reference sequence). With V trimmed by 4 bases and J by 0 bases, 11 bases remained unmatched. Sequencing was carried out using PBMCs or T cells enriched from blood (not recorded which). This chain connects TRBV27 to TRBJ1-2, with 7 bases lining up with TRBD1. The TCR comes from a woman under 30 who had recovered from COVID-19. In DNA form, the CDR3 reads TGTGCCAGCAGTTCCTACCGACAGGGCGATGCTAACTATGGCTACACCTTC. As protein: CASSSYRQGDANYGYTF.